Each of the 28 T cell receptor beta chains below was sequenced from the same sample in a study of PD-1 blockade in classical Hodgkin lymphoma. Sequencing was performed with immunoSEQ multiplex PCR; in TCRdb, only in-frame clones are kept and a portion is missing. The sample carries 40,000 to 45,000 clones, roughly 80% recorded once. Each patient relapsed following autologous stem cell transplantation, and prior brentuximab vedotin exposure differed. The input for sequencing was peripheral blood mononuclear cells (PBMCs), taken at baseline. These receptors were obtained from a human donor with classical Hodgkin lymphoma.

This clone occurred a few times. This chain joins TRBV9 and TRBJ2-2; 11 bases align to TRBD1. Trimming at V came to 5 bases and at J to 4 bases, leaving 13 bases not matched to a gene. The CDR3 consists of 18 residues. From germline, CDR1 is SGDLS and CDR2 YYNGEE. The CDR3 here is CASRSPNGTGGTTGELFF. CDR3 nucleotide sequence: TGTGCCAGCAGGTCACCCAATGGGACAGGGGGTACCACCGGGGAGCTGTTTTTT.

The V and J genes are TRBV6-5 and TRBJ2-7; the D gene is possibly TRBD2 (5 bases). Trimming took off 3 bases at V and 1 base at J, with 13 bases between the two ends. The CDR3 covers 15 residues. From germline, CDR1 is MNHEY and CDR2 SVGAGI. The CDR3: CASSYTRGESYEQYF. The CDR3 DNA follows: TGTGCCAGCAGTTATACTCGTGGGGAGTCCTACGAGCAGTACTTC.

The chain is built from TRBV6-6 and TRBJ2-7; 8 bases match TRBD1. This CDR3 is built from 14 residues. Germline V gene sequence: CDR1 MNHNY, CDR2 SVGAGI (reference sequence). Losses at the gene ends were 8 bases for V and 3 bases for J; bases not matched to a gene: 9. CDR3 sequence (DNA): TGTGCCAGCGGGAGGACAGGGTTCCTCTACGAGCAGTACTTC. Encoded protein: CASGRTGFLYEQYF.

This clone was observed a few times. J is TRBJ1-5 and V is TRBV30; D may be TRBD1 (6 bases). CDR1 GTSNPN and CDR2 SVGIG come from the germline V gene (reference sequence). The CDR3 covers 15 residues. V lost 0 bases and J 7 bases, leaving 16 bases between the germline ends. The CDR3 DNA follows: TGTGCCTGGAGTGTACAAGGGGGGCTACAGCAGCCCCAGCATTTT. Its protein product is CAWSVQGGLQQPQHF.

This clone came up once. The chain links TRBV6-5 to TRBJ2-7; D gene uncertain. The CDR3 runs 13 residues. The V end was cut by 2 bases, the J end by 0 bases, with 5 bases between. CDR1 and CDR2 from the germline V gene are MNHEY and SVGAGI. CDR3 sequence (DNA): TGTGCCAGCAGTTACGCCTCCTCCTACGAGCAGTACTTC. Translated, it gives CASSYASSYEQYF.

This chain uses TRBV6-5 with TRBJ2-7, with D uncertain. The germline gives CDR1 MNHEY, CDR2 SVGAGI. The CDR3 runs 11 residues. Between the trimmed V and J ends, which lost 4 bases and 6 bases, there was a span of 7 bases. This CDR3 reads CASSWATEQYF. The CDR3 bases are TGTGCCAGCAGTTGGGCCACCGAGCAGTACTTC.

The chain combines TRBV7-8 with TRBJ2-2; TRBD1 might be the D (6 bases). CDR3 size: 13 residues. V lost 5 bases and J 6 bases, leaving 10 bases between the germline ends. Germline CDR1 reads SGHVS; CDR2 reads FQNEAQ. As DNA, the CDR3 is TGTGCCAGCAGCCCAACAGGGCCCGGGGAGCTGTTTTTT. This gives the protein CASSPTGPGELFF.

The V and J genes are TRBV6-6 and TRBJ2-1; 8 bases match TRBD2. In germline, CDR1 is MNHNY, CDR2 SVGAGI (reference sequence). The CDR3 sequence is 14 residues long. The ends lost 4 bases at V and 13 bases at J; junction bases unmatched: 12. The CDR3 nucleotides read TGTGCCAGCAGTTTACCGGGAGGGCCGGGGGTTCAGTTCTTC. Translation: CASSLPGGPGVQFF.

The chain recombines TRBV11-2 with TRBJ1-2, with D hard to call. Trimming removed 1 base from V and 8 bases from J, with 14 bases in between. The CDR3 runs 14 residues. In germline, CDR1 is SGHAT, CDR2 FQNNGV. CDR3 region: CASSLALIGSGYTF. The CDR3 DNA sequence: TGTGCCAGCAGCTTAGCCTTAATAGGTTCCGGCTACACCTTC.

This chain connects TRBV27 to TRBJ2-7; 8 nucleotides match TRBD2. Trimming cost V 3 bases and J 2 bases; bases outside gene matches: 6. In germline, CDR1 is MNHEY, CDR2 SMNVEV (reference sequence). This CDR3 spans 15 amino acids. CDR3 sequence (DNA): TGTGCCAGCAGTTTGTCGCCGGGGGGGCCCTACGAGCAGTACTTC. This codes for CASSLSPGGPYEQYF.

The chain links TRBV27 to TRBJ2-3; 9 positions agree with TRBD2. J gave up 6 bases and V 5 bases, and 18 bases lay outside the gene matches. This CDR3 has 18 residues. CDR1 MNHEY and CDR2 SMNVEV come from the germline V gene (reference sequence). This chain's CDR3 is CASSRRPQGLAGRDTQYF. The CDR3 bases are TGTGCCAGCAGTCGACGGCCACAGGGGCTAGCGGGAAGGGATACGCAGTATTTT.

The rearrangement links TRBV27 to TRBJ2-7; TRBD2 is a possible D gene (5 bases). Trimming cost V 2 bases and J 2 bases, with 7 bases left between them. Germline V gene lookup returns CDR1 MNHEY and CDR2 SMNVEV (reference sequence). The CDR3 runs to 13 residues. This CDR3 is CASSLRRTYEQYF. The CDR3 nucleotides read TGTGCCAGCAGTTTACGGAGGACCTACGAGCAGTACTTC.

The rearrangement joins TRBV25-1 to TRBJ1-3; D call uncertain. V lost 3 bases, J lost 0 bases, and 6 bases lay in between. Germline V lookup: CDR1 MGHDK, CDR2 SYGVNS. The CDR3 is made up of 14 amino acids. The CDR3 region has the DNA TGTGCCAGCAGTGAGGAGAGCTCTGGAAACACCATATATTTT. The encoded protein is CASSEESSGNTIYF.

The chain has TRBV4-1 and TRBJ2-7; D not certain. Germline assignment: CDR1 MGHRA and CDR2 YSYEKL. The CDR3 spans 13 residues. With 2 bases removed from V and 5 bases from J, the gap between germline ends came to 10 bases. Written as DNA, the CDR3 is TGCGCCAGCAGCCAACCCCCGTTGGACGAGCAGTACTTC. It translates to CASSQPPLDEQYF.

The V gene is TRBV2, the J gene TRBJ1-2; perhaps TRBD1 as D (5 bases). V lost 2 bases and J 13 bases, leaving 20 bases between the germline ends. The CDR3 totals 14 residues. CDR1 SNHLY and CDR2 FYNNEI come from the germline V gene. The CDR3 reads CASSEPGTELWGTF. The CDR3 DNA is TGTGCCAGCAGTGAACCTGGGACGGAGCTTTGGGGCACCTTC.

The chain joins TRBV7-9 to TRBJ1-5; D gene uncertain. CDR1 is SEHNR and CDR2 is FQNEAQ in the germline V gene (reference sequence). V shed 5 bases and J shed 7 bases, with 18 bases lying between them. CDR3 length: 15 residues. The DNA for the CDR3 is TGTGCCAGCAGCCCCGGACCGGGGAAGGGACAGCCCCAGCATTTT. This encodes CASSPGPGKGQPQHF. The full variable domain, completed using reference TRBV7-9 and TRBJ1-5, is DTGVSQNPRHKITKRGQNVTFRCDPISEHNRLYWYRQTLGQGPEFLTYFQNEAQLEKSRLLSDRFSAERPKGSFSTLEIQRTEQGDSAMYLCASSPGPGKGQPQHFGDGTRLSIL.

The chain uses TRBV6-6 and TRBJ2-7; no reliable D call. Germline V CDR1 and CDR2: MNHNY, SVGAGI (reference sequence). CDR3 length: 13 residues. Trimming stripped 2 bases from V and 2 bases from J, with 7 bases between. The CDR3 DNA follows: TGTGCCAGCAGTTACGGTAATACCTACGAGCAGTACTTC. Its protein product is CASSYGNTYEQYF.

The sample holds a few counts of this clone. This CDR3 is CATGLGIGQRLNEQFF. The CDR3 bases are TGTGCCACCGGACTGGGGATTGGGCAAAGACTCAATGAGCAGTTCTTC. The genes are TRBV10-3 and TRBJ2-1; D possibly corresponds to TRBD2 (5 bases). Trimming shortened V by 10 bases and J by 6 bases, and 25 bases separated the two germline ends. The CDR3 length is 16 residues. Germline V gene lookup returns CDR1 ENHRY and CDR2 SYGVKD.

CDR3 nucleotide sequence: TGTGCCAGCTCTTCCCTGTTAGATCATACTGAAGCTTTCTTT. The encoded protein is CASSSLLDHTEAFF. The V call is TRBV18, the J call TRBJ1-1, with no clear D. V was trimmed by 6 bases and J by 5 bases, leaving 16 bases between them. The CDR3 loop spans 14 amino acids. The V gene's germline CDR1 is KGHSH and CDR2 LQKENI.

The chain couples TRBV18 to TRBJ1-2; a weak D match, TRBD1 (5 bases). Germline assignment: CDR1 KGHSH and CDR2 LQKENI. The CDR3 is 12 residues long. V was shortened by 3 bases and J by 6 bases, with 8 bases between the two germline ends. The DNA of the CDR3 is TGTGCCAGCTCACCGGGGGGGGATGGCTACACCTTC. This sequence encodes CASSPGGDGYTF.

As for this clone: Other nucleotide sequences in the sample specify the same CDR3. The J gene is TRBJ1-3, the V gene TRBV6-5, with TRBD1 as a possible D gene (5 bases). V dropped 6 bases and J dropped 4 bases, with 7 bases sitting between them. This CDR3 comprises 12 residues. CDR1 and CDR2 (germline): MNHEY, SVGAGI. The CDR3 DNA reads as TGTGCCAGCAGGGGACCCGGAAACACCATATATTTT. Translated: CASRGPGNTIYF.

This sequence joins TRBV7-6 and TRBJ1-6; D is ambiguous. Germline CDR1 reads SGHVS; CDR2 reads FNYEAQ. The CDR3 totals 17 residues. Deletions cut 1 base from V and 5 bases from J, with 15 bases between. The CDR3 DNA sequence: TGTGCCAGCAGCTTAGAAACCCAGGTGGTCAATAATTCACCCCTCCACTTT. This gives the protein CASSLETQVVNNSPLHF.

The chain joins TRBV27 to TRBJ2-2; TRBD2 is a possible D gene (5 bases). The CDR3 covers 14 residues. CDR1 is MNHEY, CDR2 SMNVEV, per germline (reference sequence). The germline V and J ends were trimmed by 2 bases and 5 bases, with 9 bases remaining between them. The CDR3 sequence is CASSLRLSTGELFF. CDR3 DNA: TGTGCCAGCAGTTTAAGACTATCGACCGGGGAGCTGTTTTTT.

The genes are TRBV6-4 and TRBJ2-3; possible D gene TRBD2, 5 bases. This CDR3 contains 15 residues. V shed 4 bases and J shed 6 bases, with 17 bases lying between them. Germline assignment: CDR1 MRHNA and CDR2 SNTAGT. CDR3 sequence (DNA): TGTGCCAGCAGTGGGCGCGGGCTAGCCGGGGATACGCAGTATTTT. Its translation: CASSGRGLAGDTQYF.

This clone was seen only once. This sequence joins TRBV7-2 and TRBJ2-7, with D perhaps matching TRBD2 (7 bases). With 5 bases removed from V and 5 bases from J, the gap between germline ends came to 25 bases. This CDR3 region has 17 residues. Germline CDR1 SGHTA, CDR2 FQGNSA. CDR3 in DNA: TGTGCCAGCAGCCACCAATCCGCTAGGGGGGGTCCTAACGAGCAGTACTTC. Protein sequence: CASSHQSARGGPNEQYF.

CDR3 in amino acids: CASSTRQGIYEQYF. The CDR3 DNA follows: TGTGCCAGCAGTACCCGACAGGGGATCTACGAGCAGTACTTC. The chain couples TRBV27 to TRBJ2-7; 8 positions agree with TRBD1. The J segment lost 3 bases and the V segment lost 5 bases, leaving 6 bases of the junction unmatched. Germline V gene sequence: CDR1 MNHEY, CDR2 SMNVEV (reference sequence). The CDR3 contains 14 residues.

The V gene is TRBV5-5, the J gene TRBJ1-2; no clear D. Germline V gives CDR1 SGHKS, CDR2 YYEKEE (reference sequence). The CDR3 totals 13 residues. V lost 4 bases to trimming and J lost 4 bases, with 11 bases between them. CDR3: CASSVSVGYGYTF. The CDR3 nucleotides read TGTGCCAGCAGCGTTTCGGTGGGCTATGGCTACACCTTC. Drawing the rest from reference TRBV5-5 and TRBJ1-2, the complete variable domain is DAGVTQSPTHLIKTRGQQVTLRCSPISGHKSVSWYQQVLGQGPQFIFQYYEKEERGRGNFPDRFSARQFPNYSSELNVNALLLGDSALYLCASSVSVGYGYTFGSGTRLTVV.

The CDR3 bases are TGCAGTGCTCGCACAGATACGCAGTATTTT. Its translation is CSARTDTQYF. The V call is TRBV20-1, the J call TRBJ2-3; no reliable D call. This CDR3 has 10 residues. Trimming removed 5 bases at V and 1 base at J, with 1 base between. The germline V gene encodes CDR1 DFQATT and CDR2 SNEGSKA (reference sequence).